This entry is about one T cell receptor beta chain. This record comes from a study of blood T cell repertoires in COVID-19. Original methodology: Amplification from reference gene primers served as the basis for estimated nucleated cell counts. Assay used: immunoSEQ multiplex PCR; TCRdb lists only in-frame clones, some missing. V and J calls plus clone size are reproduced from that table; the DNA served to infer D and trimming. The repertoire has around 190,000 clones, roughly 80% of them found once; the top ten carry about 6.9%. This CDR3 spans 11 amino acids. The V end lost 7 bases, the J end lost 2 bases, and 2 bases lay between the germline ends. The germline CDR1 and CDR2 sequences are MGHDK and SYGVNS.

The clonotype comes from a man in his sixties with acute or convalescent COVID-19. The chain joins TRBV25-1 to TRBJ2-2; unclear D gene. Material for sequencing was peripheral blood. The CDR3 sequence: CASTNTGELFF. The CDR3, as DNA: TGTGCCAGCACTAACACCGGGGAGCTGTTTTTT.